This T cell receptor (beta chain) was identified in a study of T cells in localized non-small cell lung cancer. Sequenced by immunoSEQ multiplex PCR; TCRdb stores in-frame clones only, minus some. The repertoire consists of 1,500 or so clones, with about 20% occurring once and the leading ten covering around 26%. Of note for this clone: Its antigen is as yet unknown.

Broader study findings: Adjacent uninvolved lung had the highest clonality, suggesting focused antigen responses.

Unmatched junction bases numbered 10, after V lost 7 bases and J lost 2 bases. The CDR3 consists of 14 residues. In germline, CDR1 is SQVTM, CDR2 ANQGSEA. The material sequenced was lung tumor tissue, taken before any cancer treatment. The receptor comes from a man aged 35-69 years with stage III squamous cell lung carcinoma. V gene TRBV29-1 combines with J gene TRBJ2-7; TRBD1 aligns across 8 bases. In DNA form, the CDR3 reads TGCAGCGCCGCCCCGACAGGGGTCACCTACGAGCAGTACTTC. It specifies CSAAPTGVTYEQYF.